This TCR beta chain appears in the sequencing data of a study of cytomegalovirus exposure and HLA in healthy donors (dated by TCRdb to about 2017). Concerning the study at large: According to an earlier analysis of 550 to 700 of the donors, 150 million to 200 million T cells yielded some 120 million unique TCR beta sequences and less than 300 Gb of sequence data. Approximately 300 gigabases of sequencing data and around 80 million unique TCR sequences made up an early release that covered some 640 HLA-typed donors. Among the roughly 390 genotyped donors, around 79% belonged to the genetic ancestry cluster associated with self-reported Caucasian donors. The aim of the study was to test whether cataloging public T cell receptors could identify signatures of past pathogen exposure. The study profiled the T cell repertoires of hundreds of subjects by immunosequencing and related them to cytomegalovirus serostatus. Along with the approximately 600-subject first cohort, a separate validation cohort of about 110 different subjects was used. To predict cytomegalovirus infection status, the study brought together high-throughput TCR immunosequencing, statistical association of individual TCRs with disease status, and machine learning. In a later analysis, previously published TCR beta repertoires from more than 500 donors were re-analyzed and high-resolution HLA genotyping was added so that TCR occurrence patterns could be studied. The later analysis used no new phenotypic data to find candidate immune exposures, relying instead on TCR beta sequences and their occurrence across donors. An earlier analysis of 587 of the donors used high-throughput TCR beta sequencing to judge whether each TCR beta V gene segment behaved as functional or pseudogenic. Alongside the repertoire data, information on donor age, sex, ethnicity and CMV serostatus was compiled. In a later genetic analysis, genome-wide SNP genotypes for about three fifths of the roughly 670 donors were used, and that subset was treated as a discovery cohort. Every discovery cohort repertoire had been produced on one sequencing platform. HLA typing covered class I and class II loci at four-digit resolution. The number of donors typed differed by locus, with roughly 629-640 for A, B, C, DRB1 and DQB1, roughly 520 for DQA1, under 610 for DPA1, and under 490 for DPB1. Because of strong linkage in the cohort, four or five DR-DQ haplotypes were treated as single units for association and clustering. Across about 380 genotyped donors of the cohort, an average of roughly 200,000 unique TCR beta nucleotide sequences per donor were sequenced, and roughly a sixth of those sequences were non-productive.

The library relied on the immunoSEQ multiplex PCR assay. For the multiplex PCR, a mixture combining 60 forward primers for TCR Vbeta segments and 13 reverse primers for TCR Jbeta segments was used. The CDR3 region of rearranged TCR beta genes was amplified from genomic DNA with a multiplex PCR assay. On the Illumina HiSeq System, the amplified TCR beta libraries were sequenced as 87-base-pair reads. Regarding the original processing steps: In a later analysis, tens of millions of unique TCR beta chains were counted across the roughly 670 repertoires, and around 10 million of these chains were shared by at least two donors. Raw reads were error-corrected and collapsed into unique sequences by a nearest-neighbor algorithm in which closely related sequences were merged to remove PCR and sequencing errors. V, D and J gene segments were assigned by aligning CDR3 sequences to IMGT reference sequences. For a sequence to be retained, a match of at least six nucleotides was required to both a V gene segment and a J gene segment. A rearrangement was called productive if the CDR3 had no stop codons and remained in frame with V and J, and every other rearrangement was called non-productive. Following IMGT convention, CDR3 was defined as the stretch from the second conserved V-encoded cysteine to the conserved J-encoded phenylalanine. The earlier analysis of about 610 of the donors excluded sequences that lacked an unambiguous match to a single V gene segment. In an earlier analysis of 587 of the donors, V segments were called functional above 56.7% productive rearrangements and were called segregating when the between-donor standard deviation exceeded 5%. To diagnose cytomegalovirus status from the catalog of TCR beta chain sequences, a statistical classification framework was built. In a later analysis, TCR nucleotide sequences were compared against IMGT/GENE-DB human TR gene sequences so that V and J genes could be assigned. The TCRdist pipeline was used in a later analysis to assign CDR3 sequences and most-parsimonious VDJ recombination scenarios. In a later analysis, each TCR beta chain was defined by its CDR3 amino acid sequence together with its V-gene family, and reads lacking a unique V-gene family were excluded. A later analysis removed 592 highly shared, low-generation-probability nucleotide sequences to deal with suspected cross-contamination and a sequencing artifact. A later analysis calculated a clonal expansion index for each public chain from normalized within-repertoire ranks of inferred template counts. In a later analysis, generation probabilities were computed using a VDJ recombination model fitted to out-of-frame rearrangements, and the results were checked against IGoR. In a later analysis, TCR-TCR, TCR-HLA and TCR-CMV co-occurrence was scored with hypergeometric tests, and a repertoire-size bias correction was applied to TCR pairs. In a later analysis, false discovery rates were estimated by permuting HLA or CMV assignments 20 times. A later analysis grouped co-occurring TCRs with DBSCAN, adding TCRdist sequence similarity when clustering within HLA-allele-positive subsets. Repertoires with fewer than 30,000 or more than 120,000 public chains were left out of co-occurrence clustering, as were five repertoires with anomalous nucleotide sharing. Sourced from immuneACCESS, this table was stored by TCRdb with only in-frame sequences that have V and J called. A share of the clones is absent; for the studies checked, an unresolved V gene accounts for under half, and the remainder has no known explanation. V, J and clone size were drawn from that table, and D and trimming were deduced from the DNA. This sample's table lists fewer than 100,000 clones. 3.8% of the sample is held by the ten biggest clonotypes.

Concerning this clone: Its specific antigen is unknown.

Study-wide conclusions, independent of this receptor: It was suggested by the authors that the approach could potentially be generalized to other disease states and immunological phenotypes. V-gene and J-gene trimming of TCR beta chains was associated with a missense DCLRE1C variant in a later genetic analysis, and the association was replicated in an independent cohort. Linkage disequilibrium might explain the correlated functional status among segregating V segments, but an unknown experimental factor could not be ruled out. Assigning TCR associations to individual alleles was difficult when HLA alleles, especially DR and DQ, strongly co-occurred. According to a later analysis, most CMV-associated TCR beta chains appeared to be HLA-restricted, and the HLA associations seemed to be driven largely by CMV exposure. A later analysis found that HLA-associated TCR beta chains were more clonally expanded and had lower generation probabilities than equally common non-associated chains. According to a later genetic analysis, donors in an Asian-associated ancestry cluster had fewer N-insertions in productive TCRs than the approximately 650-donor mean. A further reported finding was that TCR beta sequences accurately predicted the HLA-A and HLA-B alleles for most subjects in the first cohort. Broadly in line with IMGT annotations, most TCR beta V segments showed up in productive rearrangements about 87% or about 30% of the time in an earlier analysis of roughly 590 of the donors. Because HLA typing was unavailable for some donors at each locus, only the typed subset was used in association tests. In a later analysis, several top co-occurrence clusters were reported to appear linked to parvovirus B19, influenza, CMV and Epstein-Barr virus. In the study, around 150 TCR beta chains were listed as associated with cytomegalovirus. In vitro tests confirmed that three of the cytomegalovirus-associated TCR beta chains recognize cytomegalovirus antigens. CMV serostatus was the only immune exposure information available for the cohort. Most TCR sequences were observed very rarely across donors, whereas some public TCRs were present in many individuals. A later analysis associated about 17,000 TCR beta sequences with specific HLA alleles at a false discovery rate of 0.05. Only TCR beta chains were sequenced in this cohort, and the absence of alpha or paired-chain data limited detectable features. The 87-base-pair reads could not distinguish some IMGT-functional V segments, including TRBV6-2 and TRBV6-3, so those segments were excluded. Some 15 rarely observed V segments, including chromosome 9 orphons, were excluded from the earlier analysis of a few hundred of the donors because counts were too low. In a later analysis, the rate of TCR association differed among HLA loci, with DRB1 alleles having the most associated TCRs and HLA-C alleles having the fewest. A cluster of highly shared sequence variants was judged likely to be a technical artifact of the sequencing pipeline. Roughly uniform sequencing depth across donors was assumed in presence/absence analyses, although this assumption may not hold. The classifier was reported to diagnose cytomegalovirus status with high specificity and sensitivity in both the original cohort and the validation cohort.

In the germline V gene, CDR1 corresponds to MNHNS and CDR2 to SASEGT. The trim is 9 bases for V and 11 bases for J, with a gap of 28 bases between the germline ends. The CDR3, from cysteine to phenylalanine, totals 15 residues. Only the CDR3 DNA is retained, 45 bases long and in frame from the first base. In total, around 600 healthy bone marrow donors made up the cohort. At the time of sampling, every cohort member was nominally healthy, though immune exposures that went unrecorded were likely present. The donor tested CMV seropositive and was one of the 289 seropositive cohort members. A peripheral blood sample was provided by each donor, and peripheral blood mononuclear cells were used for TCR beta sequencing. Genomic DNA was extracted from the blood cell samples with the Qiagen DNeasy Blood Extraction Kit.

The specimen was PBMCs. The V and J genes are TRBV6-1 and TRBJ1-2; TRBD1 is a weak D gene call, 6 bases matching. This receptor was identified in a man aged 18 to 30 in good health and CMV-seropositive. The CDR3 corresponds to CASPGGLSKVWVYTF. The nucleotides are TGTGCCAGTCCCGGGGGGCTCAGTAAAGTTTGGGTGTACACCTTC.